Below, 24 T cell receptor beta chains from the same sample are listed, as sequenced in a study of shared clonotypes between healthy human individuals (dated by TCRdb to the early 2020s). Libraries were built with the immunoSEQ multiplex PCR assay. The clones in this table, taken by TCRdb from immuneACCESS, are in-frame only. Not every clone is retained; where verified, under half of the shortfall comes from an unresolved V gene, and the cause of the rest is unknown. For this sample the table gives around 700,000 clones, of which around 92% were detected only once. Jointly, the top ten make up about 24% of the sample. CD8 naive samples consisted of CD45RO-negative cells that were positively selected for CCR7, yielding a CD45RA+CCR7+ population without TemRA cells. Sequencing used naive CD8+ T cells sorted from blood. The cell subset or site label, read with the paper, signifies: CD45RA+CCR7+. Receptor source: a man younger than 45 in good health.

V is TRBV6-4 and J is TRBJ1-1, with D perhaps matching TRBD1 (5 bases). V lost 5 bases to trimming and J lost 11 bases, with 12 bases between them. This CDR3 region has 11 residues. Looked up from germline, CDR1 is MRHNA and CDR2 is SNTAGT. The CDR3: CASSYRGEAFF. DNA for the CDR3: TGTGCCAGCAGTTATAGGGGTGAGGCTTTCTTT.

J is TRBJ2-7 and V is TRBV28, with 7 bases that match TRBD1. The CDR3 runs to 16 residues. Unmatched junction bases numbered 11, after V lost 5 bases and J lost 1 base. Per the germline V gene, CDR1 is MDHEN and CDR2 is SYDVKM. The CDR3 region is CASSLTGTARSYEQYF. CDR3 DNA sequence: TGTGCCAGCAGTCTAACCGGGACAGCCAGATCCTACGAGCAGTACTTC.

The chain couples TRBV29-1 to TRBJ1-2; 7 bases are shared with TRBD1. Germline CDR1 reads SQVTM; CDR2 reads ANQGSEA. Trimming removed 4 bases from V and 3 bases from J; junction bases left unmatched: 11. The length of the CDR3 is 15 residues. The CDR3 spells CSVGTDGTADYGYTF. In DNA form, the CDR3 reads TGCAGCGTTGGCACGGACGGGACAGCAGACTATGGCTACACCTTC.

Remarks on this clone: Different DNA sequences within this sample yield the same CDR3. CDR3 in amino acids: CASSYGDTQYF. Written as DNA, the CDR3 is TGTGCCAGCAGCTACGGAGATACGCAGTATTTT. The J gene is TRBJ2-3, the V gene TRBV6-6, with D hard to call. This CDR3 spans 11 amino acids. Germline V gene lookup returns CDR1 MNHNY and CDR2 SVGAGI (reference sequence). Between the trimmed V and J ends, which lost 6 bases and 5 bases, there was a span of 6 bases.

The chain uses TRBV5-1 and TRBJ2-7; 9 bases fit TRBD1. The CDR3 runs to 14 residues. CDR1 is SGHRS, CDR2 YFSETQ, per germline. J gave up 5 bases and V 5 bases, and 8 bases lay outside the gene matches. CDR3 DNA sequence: TGCGCCAGCAGGGACCGGGACAGGGTCCACGAGCAGTACTTC. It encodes CASRDRDRVHEQYF.

The CDR3 reads CASRPGTTYEQYF. The CDR3 DNA sequence: TGTGCCAGCAGGCCCGGGACAACCTACGAGCAGTACTTC. The chain is built from TRBV25-1 and TRBJ2-7, with D possibly being TRBD1 (6 bases). The V end was cut by 6 bases, the J end by 2 bases, with 11 bases between. Per germline, CDR1 MGHDK and CDR2 SYGVNS. The CDR3 has 13 residues.

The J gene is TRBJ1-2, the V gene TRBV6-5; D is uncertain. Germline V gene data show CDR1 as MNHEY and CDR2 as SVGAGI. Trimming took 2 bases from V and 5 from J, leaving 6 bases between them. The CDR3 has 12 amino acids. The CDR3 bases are TGTGCCAGCAGTTACGGTCCTTATGGCTACACCTTC. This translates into CASSYGPYGYTF.

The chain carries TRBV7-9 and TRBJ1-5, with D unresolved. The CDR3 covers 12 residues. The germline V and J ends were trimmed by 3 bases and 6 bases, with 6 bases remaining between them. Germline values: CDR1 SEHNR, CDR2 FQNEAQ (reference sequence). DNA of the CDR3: TGTGCCAGCAGCTTCCTGGGTCAGCCCCAGCATTTT. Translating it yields CASSFLGQPQHF.

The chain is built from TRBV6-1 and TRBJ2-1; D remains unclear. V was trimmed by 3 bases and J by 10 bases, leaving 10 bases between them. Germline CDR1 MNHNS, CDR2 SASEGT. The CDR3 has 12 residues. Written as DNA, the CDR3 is TGTGCCAGCAGTGACACCTACGGCGAGCAGTTCTTC. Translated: CASSDTYGEQFF.

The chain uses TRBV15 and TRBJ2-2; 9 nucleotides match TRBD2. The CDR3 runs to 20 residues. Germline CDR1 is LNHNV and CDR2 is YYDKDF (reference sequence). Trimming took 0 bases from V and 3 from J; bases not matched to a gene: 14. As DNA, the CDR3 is TGTGCCACCAGCAGAGATGCCCTAAGTAGCGGGAGAGGAGACACCGGGGAGCTGTTTTTT. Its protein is CATSRDALSSGRGDTGELFF. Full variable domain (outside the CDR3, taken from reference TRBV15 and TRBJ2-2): DAMVIQNPRYQVTQFGKPVTLSCSQTLNHNVMYWYQQKSSQAPKLLFHYYDKDFNNEADTPDNFQSRRPNTSFCFLDIRSPGLGDTAMYLCATSRDALSSGRGDTGELFFGEGSRLTVL.

The CDR3 sequence is CASSPSIGIQGVGTEAFF. The CDR3 DNA is TGTGCCAGCAGCCCCTCTATAGGTATACAGGGAGTGGGCACTGAAGCTTTCTTT. The chain is built from TRBV28 and TRBJ1-1; possibly TRBD1 for D (6 bases). The V end was cut by 6 bases, the J end by 4 bases, with 27 bases between. In germline, CDR1 is MDHEN, CDR2 SYDVKM. The length of the CDR3 is 18 residues.

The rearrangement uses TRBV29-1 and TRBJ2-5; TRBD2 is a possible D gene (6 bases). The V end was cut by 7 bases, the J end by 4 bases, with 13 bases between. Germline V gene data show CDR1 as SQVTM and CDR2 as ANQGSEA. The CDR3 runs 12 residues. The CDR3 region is CSEVADGETQYF. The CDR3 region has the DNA TGCAGCGAAGTAGCGGACGGAGAGACCCAGTACTTC.

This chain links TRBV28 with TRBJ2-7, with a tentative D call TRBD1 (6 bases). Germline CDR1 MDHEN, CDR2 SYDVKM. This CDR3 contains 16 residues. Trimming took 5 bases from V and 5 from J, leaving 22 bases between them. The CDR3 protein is CASSTKQGLGMDEQYF. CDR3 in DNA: TGTGCCAGCAGTACCAAACAGGGCCTAGGGATGGACGAGCAGTACTTC.

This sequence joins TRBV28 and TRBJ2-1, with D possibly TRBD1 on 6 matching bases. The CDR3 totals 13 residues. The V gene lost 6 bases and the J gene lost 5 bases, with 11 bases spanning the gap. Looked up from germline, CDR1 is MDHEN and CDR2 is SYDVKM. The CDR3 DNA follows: TGTGCCAGCAGGGGGGACACCAACAATGAGCAGTTCTTC. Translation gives CASRGDTNNEQFF.

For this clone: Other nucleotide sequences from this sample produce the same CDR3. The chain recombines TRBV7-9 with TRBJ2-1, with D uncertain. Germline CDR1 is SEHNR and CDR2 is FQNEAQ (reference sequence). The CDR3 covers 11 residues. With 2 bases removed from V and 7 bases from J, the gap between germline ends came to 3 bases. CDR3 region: CASSLPNEQFF. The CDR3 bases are TGTGCCAGCAGCTTACCAAATGAGCAGTTCTTC.

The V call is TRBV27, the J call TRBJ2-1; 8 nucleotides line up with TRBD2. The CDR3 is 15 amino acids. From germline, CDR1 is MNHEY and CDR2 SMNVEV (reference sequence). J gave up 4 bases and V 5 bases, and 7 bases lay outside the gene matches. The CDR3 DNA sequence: TGTGCCAGCAGTATCAGCGGGGGCCAGTACAATGAGCAGTTCTTC. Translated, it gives CASSISGGQYNEQFF.

The CDR3, as DNA: TGTGCCAGCCAGGCAAGCTCCTACAATGAGCAGTTCTTC. Translated: CASQASSYNEQFF. The chain recombines TRBV9 with TRBJ2-1; D remains unclear. CDR3 length equals 13 residues. Looked up from germline, CDR1 is SGDLS and CDR2 is YYNGEE. Trimming took off 7 bases at V and 0 bases at J, with 8 bases between the two ends.

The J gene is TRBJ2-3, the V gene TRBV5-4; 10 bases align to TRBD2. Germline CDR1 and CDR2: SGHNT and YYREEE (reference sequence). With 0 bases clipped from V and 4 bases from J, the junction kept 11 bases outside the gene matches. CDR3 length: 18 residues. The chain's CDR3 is CASSLVSGRPPGADTQYF. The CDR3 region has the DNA TGTGCCAGCAGCTTGGTTAGCGGGAGGCCCCCGGGAGCAGATACGCAGTATTTT.

The CDR3 reads CASSPGQHSTDTQYF. The CDR3 DNA reads as TGTGCCAGCAGCCCGGGACAGCATAGCACAGATACGCAGTATTTT. The rearrangement uses TRBV2 and TRBJ2-3; 7 nucleotides match TRBD1. The CDR3 has 15 amino acids. Trimming at V came to 6 bases and at J to 0 bases, leaving 6 bases not matched to a gene. Germline V CDR1 and CDR2: SNHLY, FYNNEI. Variable domain in full (rest from reference TRBV2 and TRBJ2-3): EPEVTQTPSHQVTQMGQEVILRCVPISNHLYFYWYRQILGQKVEFLVSFYNNEISEKSEIFDDQFSVERPDGSNFTLKIRSTKLEDSAMYFCASSPGQHSTDTQYFGPGTRLTVL.

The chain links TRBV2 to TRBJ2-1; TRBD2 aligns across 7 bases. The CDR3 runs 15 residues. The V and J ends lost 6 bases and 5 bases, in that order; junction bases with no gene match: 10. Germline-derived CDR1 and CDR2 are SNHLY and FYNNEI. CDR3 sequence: CASSGGTTNHNEQFF. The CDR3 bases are TGTGCCAGCAGCGGAGGGACTACAAATCACAATGAGCAGTTCTTC.

The CDR3 here is CASSLVGGRVRNEQYF. DNA of the CDR3: TGTGCCAGCAGCTTAGTAGGCGGGAGGGTGAGAAACGAGCAGTACTTC. The V and J genes are TRBV7-8 and TRBJ2-7; the match to TRBD2 covers 9 bases. The CDR3 is 16 residues long. Looked up from germline, CDR1 is SGHVS and CDR2 is FQNEAQ. Trimming cost V 1 base and J 5 bases; bases outside gene matches: 9.

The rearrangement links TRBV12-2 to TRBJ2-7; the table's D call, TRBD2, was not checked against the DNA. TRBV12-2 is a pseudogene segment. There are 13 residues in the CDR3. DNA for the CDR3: TGTGCAAGTCGCTTGCGGAGGCGGGGCGAGCAGTACTTC. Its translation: CASRLRRRGEQYF.

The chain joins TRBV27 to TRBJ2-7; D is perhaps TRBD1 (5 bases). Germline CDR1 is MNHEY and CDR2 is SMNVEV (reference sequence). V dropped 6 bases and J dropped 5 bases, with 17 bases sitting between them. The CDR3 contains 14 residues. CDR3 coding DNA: TGTGCCAGCAGGTTTAGTAGGGGTGGTAACGAGCAGTACTTC. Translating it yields CASRFSRGGNEQYF.

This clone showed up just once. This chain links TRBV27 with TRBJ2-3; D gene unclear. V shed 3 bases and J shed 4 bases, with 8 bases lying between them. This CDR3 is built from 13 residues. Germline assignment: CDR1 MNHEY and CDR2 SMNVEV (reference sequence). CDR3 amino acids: CASSFGAADTQYF. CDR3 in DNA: TGTGCCAGCAGTTTTGGAGCCGCAGATACGCAGTATTTT.